Sequencing of this TCR beta chain was carried out in a study of T cells in Graves' hyperthyroidism and ophthalmopathy. As for the study in general: Blood from the periphery was taken at initial diagnosis, before any treatment. The study, taken as a whole, reports: A model of 13 V-J features distinguished ophthalmopathy from stable hyperthyroidism.

Regions amplified from RNA transcripts were the TCR beta CDR3 regions. TCR CDR3 underwent first-round RT-PCR with the HTBI primer set. Using its own MiXCR run on the multiplex PCR reads, TCRdb lists one record per CDR3 protein. Of 500,000 to 550,000 distinct CDR3 sequences in the sample, just under 20% were seen once. This CDR3 has 12 residues. The germline CDR1 and CDR2 sequences are MNHEY and SVGEGT. A single count supports this clonotype. Its cognate antigen is unknown. The clonotype was recovered from a middle-aged man with Graves' ophthalmopathy. The specimen sequenced was blood. This chain links TRBV6-2 or TRBV6-3 with TRBJ2-2; the D gene is possibly TRBD2 (6 bases). The CDR3 protein is CTGDGGTGELFF. CDR3 DNA sequence: TGTACCGGAGACGGGGGTACCGGGGAGCTGTTTTTT.